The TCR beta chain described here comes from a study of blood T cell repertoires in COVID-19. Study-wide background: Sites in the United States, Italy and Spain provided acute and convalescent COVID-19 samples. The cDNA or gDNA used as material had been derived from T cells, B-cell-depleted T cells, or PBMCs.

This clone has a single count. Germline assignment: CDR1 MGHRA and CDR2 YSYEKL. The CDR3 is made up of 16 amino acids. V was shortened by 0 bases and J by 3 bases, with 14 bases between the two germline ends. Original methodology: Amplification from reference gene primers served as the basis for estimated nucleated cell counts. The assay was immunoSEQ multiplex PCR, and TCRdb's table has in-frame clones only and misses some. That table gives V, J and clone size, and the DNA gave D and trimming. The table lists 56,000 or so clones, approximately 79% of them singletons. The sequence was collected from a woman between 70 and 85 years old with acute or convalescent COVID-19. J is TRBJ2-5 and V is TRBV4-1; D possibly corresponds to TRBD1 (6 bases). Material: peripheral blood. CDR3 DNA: TGCGCCAGCAGCCAAGACTGGGCAGGGGATAAAGAGACCCAGTACTTC. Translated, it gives CASSQDWAGDKETQYF.